These 19 T cell receptor beta chains share one sample of origin, sequenced in a study of T cells after yellow fever vaccination. One entry per CDR3 protein, called by TCRdb with MiXCR from the 5' RACE reads. The table includes some 600,000 distinct CDR3 sequences, approximately 13% detected once. This material consisted of PBMCs, taken on the day of the yellow fever booster vaccination. The receptor source for this set is a man aged 25-45 years who received the YFV17D yellow fever vaccine.

This clonotype was seen a few times. The V gene is TRBV20-1, the J gene TRBJ2-5, with 7 bases lining up with TRBD2. Germline V gene lookup returns CDR1 DFQATT and CDR2 SNEGSKA (reference sequence). The CDR3 consists of 15 residues. V dropped 0 bases and J dropped 4; count of bases not matched to a gene: 8. This CDR3 is CSARDRREGLETQYF. CDR3 bases: TGCAGTGCTAGAGATCGTAGGGAGGGCCTAGAGACCCAGTACTTC.

DNA for the CDR3: TGTGCCAGCAGCCCTAACACAGGGCTCACTGAAGCTTTCTTT. Protein product: CASSPNTGLTEAFF. The chain employs TRBV7-3 and TRBJ1-1; the D gene is possibly TRBD1 (6 bases). The CDR3 contains 14 residues. Germline V gene lookup returns CDR1 SGHTA and CDR2 FQGTGA. Trimming took 5 bases from V and 4 from J, leaving 14 bases between them.

This clonotype was seen only a few times. The chain couples TRBV7-2 to TRBJ2-7; no clear D. V was clipped by 2 bases and J by 0 bases, with 8 bases between them. The CDR3 runs to 14 residues. Germline V gives CDR1 SGHTA, CDR2 FQGNSA. CDR3 loop: CASSLYLSSYEQYF. In DNA form, the CDR3 reads TGTGCCAGCAGCTTATATCTCAGCTCCTACGAGCAGTACTTC.

This clonotype was recorded a few times. The chain carries TRBV29-1 and TRBJ1-1, with TRBD1 matching 8 bases. With 1 base clipped from V and 5 bases from J, the junction kept 6 bases outside the gene matches. Per germline, CDR1 SQVTM and CDR2 ANQGSEA. The CDR3 is made up of 14 amino acids. CDR3: CSVEVTGGDTEAFF. The CDR3 DNA sequence: TGCAGCGTTGAAGTTACAGGGGGAGATACTGAAGCTTTCTTT.

A few counts support this clonotype. The chain has TRBV7-2 and TRBJ2-2; D remains unclear. This CDR3 region has 14 residues. The V gene lost 5 bases and the J gene lost 2 bases, with 9 bases spanning the gap. Germline values: CDR1 SGHTA, CDR2 FQGNSA. DNA of the CDR3: TGTGCCAGCAGCACAAGCCGAAACACCGGGGAGCTGTTTTTT. It codes for CASSTSRNTGELFF.

The chain recombines TRBV5-1 with TRBJ2-3; D is unclear. Trimming removed 6 bases from V and 1 base from J, with 12 bases in between. The germline gives CDR1 SGHRS, CDR2 YFSETQ. The CDR3 sequence is 14 residues long. This CDR3 is CASMDPQGTDTQYF. In DNA form, the CDR3 reads TGCGCCAGCATGGACCCCCAAGGCACAGATACGCAGTATTTT.

This clonotype has a single count. The junction departs from the called germline gene at one end, perhaps through a read error. This chain links TRBV20-1 with TRBJ2-7, with TRBD1 matching 10 bases. The CDR3 consists of 15 residues. Germline assignment: CDR1 DFQATT and CDR2 SNEGSKA (reference sequence). CDR3 loop: CSAGDRGRASYEQYF. CDR3 in DNA: TGCAGTGCTGGAGACAGGGGGCGGGCGTCCTACGAGCAGTACTTC.

This clonotype was seen only a few times. The chain employs TRBV29-1 and TRBJ2-7; weak D call: TRBD1 (7 bases). Germline assignment: CDR1 SQVTM and CDR2 ANQGSEA. This CDR3 has 13 residues. The ends were cut back, 7 bases at V and 3 bases at J, with 16 bases in the middle. The DNA for the CDR3 is TGCAGCGGGGGGGACAGTGGGATCTACGAGCAGTACTTC. Translated, it gives CSGGDSGIYEQYF.

This clonotype was recorded a few times. The CDR3 coding sequence is TGTGCCAGCAGCCCTTCAACTAGCGGGAGCGTTCAGTACTTC. Amino acids: CASSPSTSGSVQYF. This rearrangement joins TRBV14 to TRBJ2-4, with 11 bases identical to TRBD2. Germline lookup yields CDR1 SGHDN and CDR2 FVKESK. V trimming: 4 bases; J trimming: 11 bases; junction bases outside the gene matches: 7. This CDR3 has 14 amino acids. Complete variable domain (other parts from reference TRBV14 and TRBJ2-4): EAGVTQFPSHSVIEKGQTVTLRCDPISGHDNLYWYRRVMGKEIKFLLHFVKESKQDESGMPNNRFLAERTGGTYSTLKVQPAELEDSGVYFCASSPSTSGSVQYFGAGTRLSVL.

The V call is TRBV12-3 or TRBV12-4, the J call TRBJ2-1; tentatively, D is TRBD1 (7 bases). This CDR3 contains 16 residues. Between the trimmed V and J ends, which lost 4 bases and 5 bases, there was a span of 18 bases. The CDR3 region has the DNA TGTGCCAGCAGTTGGAACTACAGGGGACTTAACAATGAGCAGTTCTTC. The encoded protein is CASSWNYRGLNNEQFF.

The chain couples TRBV29-1 to TRBJ2-3, with 10 bases identical to TRBD2. Germline V gene lookup returns CDR1 SQVTM and CDR2 ANQGSEA. The junction had 2 bases not matched to a gene; V was cut back by 4 bases and J by 4 bases. The length of the CDR3 is 13 residues. The CDR3: CSVGAGGADTQYF. As DNA, the CDR3 is TGCAGCGTTGGAGCGGGAGGGGCAGATACGCAGTATTTT.

This clonotype was seen a few times. The chain recombines TRBV5-1 with TRBJ1-2; weak D call: TRBD1 (6 bases). CDR1 is SGHRS, CDR2 YFSETQ, per germline. The V end was cut by 0 bases, the J end by 6 bases, with 18 bases between. There are 16 residues in the CDR3. CDR3 residues: CASSLARRAGADGYTF. In nucleotides, the CDR3 is TGCGCCAGCAGCTTGGCCAGGAGGGCAGGGGCGGATGGCTACACCTTC.

This chain links TRBV12-3 or TRBV12-4 with TRBJ2-1, with 7 bases aligning to TRBD2. Trimming removed 5 bases from V and 3 bases from J; junction bases left unmatched: 7. The CDR3 contains 15 residues. This CDR3 is CASSPSSGGYNEQFF. The DNA for the CDR3 is TGTGCCAGCAGTCCCAGTTCGGGGGGCTACAATGAGCAGTTCTTC.

This clonotype was seen just once. The genes are TRBV6-1 and TRBJ2-1, with 12 bases aligning to TRBD2. The germline gives CDR1 MNHNS, CDR2 SASEGT. J gave up 10 bases and V 6 bases, and 7 bases lay outside the gene matches. The CDR3 extends over 14 amino acids. The chain's CDR3 is CASRETSGSREQFF. The CDR3 DNA reads as TGTGCCAGCAGGGAGACTAGCGGGAGTCGCGAGCAGTTCTTC.

This clonotype was detected many times. This chain joins TRBV7-2 and TRBJ1-2; D perhaps matches TRBD1 (6 bases). CDR1 is SGHTA, CDR2 FQGNSA, per germline. This CDR3 region has 13 residues. Trimming left V 1 base short and J 8 bases short, with 11 bases between. The chain's CDR3 is CASSLGQVEGYTF. Here the CDR3 DNA reads TGTGCCAGCAGCTTAGGACAGGTTGAGGGCTACACCTTC.

The J gene is TRBJ2-3, the V gene TRBV5-1; no definite D call. V gave up 3 bases and J gave up 0 bases, with 11 bases separating them. Germline V gene data show CDR1 as SGHRS and CDR2 as YFSETQ. This CDR3 contains 15 residues. Written as DNA, the CDR3 is TGCGCCAGCAGCTCCTCACAGAGGAGCACAGATACGCAGTATTTT. This encodes CASSSSQRSTDTQYF.

This clonotype was detected a few times. J is TRBJ2-3 and V is TRBV4-3; D perhaps matches TRBD2 (5 bases). Between the trimmed V and J ends, which lost 4 bases and 3 bases, there was a span of 23 bases. The CDR3 covers 18 residues. Germline V gene lookup returns CDR1 LGHNA and CDR2 YSLEER. CDR3 DNA: TGCGCCAGCAGCCTAACCGGCGCAGCGGCCTTAGGGACAGATACGCAGTATTTT. Translating gives CASSLTGAAALGTDTQYF.

This chain links TRBV7-9 with TRBJ2-1, with TRBD2 matching 8 bases. This CDR3 contains 16 residues. V gave up 5 bases and J gave up 6 bases; unmatched junction bases: 12. The V gene's germline CDR1 is SEHNR and CDR2 FQNEAQ (reference sequence). CDR3 protein: CASSQRAGDLPNEQFF. Here the CDR3 DNA reads TGTGCCAGCAGCCAGAGAGCGGGAGATCTTCCCAATGAGCAGTTCTTC. Looking up the rest from reference TRBV7-9 and TRBJ2-1 gives the full variable domain: DTGVSQNPRHKITKRGQNVTFRCDPISEHNRLYWYRQTLGQGPEFLTYFQNEAQLEKSRLLSDRFSAERPKGSFSTLEIQRTEQGDSAMYLCASSQRAGDLPNEQFFGPGTRLTVL.

This clonotype has just a few counts. The chain has TRBV29-1 and TRBJ2-3; maybe TRBD2 (5 bases). V gave up 7 bases and J gave up 4 bases, with 15 bases separating them. The CDR3 contains 13 residues. Germline CDR1 reads SQVTM; CDR2 reads ANQGSEA. The CDR3 nucleotides are TGCAGCGCTGGGATTTTGAGGGCAGATACGCAGTATTTT. It is translated as CSAGILRADTQYF.